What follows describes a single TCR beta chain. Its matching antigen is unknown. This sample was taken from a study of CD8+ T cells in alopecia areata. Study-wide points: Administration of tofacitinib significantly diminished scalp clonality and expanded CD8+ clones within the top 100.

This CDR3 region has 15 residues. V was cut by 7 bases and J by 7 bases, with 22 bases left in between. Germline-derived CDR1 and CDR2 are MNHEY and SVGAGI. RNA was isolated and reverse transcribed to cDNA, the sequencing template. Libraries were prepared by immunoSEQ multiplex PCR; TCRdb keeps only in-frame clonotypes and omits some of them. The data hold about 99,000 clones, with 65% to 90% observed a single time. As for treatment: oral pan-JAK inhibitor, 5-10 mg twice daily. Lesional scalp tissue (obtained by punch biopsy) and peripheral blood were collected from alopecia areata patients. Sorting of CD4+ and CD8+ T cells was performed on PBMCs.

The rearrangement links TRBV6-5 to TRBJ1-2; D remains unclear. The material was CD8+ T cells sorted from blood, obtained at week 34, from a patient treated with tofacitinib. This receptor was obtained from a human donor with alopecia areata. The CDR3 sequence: CASTGKGMMLGGYTF. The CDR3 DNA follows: TGTGCCAGCACGGGAAAGGGCATGATGCTGGGTGGCTACACCTTC.